The next 20 T cell receptor beta chains were all read from a single sample in a study of early T cells in non-severe SARS-CoV-2 infection. Via MiXCR, TCRdb re-called the 5' RACE reads, giving one row per CDR3 protein. Altogether about 99,000 distinct CDR3 sequences are present, around 16% being singletons, with the ten largest covering over 0.95%. Sequenced: whole blood. These receptors were collected from an adult who was a healthcare worker with PCR-confirmed SARS-CoV-2 infection or an uninfected control (not recorded which).

CDR3 nucleotides: TGTGCCAGCAGTCCAAACCAGACAGGGCACAGCTCTGGGGCCAACGTCCTGACTTTC. This encodes CASSPNQTGHSSGANVLTF. The chain combines TRBV3-1 with TRBJ2-6; 7 nucleotides align to TRBD1. Germline lookup yields CDR1 LGHDT and CDR2 YNNKEL (reference sequence). The CDR3 runs to 19 residues. V lost 6 bases and J lost 0; bases outside the gene matches: 14. Filled out from reference TRBV3-1 and TRBJ2-6, the complete variable domain reads DTAVSQTPKYLVTQMGNDKSIKCEQNLGHDTMYWYKQDSKKFLKIMFSYNNKELIINETVPNRFSPKSPDKAHLNLHINSLELGDSAVYFCASSPNQTGHSSGANVLTFGAGSRLTVL.

The chain's CDR3 is CASSLQGAKTEAFF. The CDR3 DNA sequence: TGTGCCAGCAGCTTACAGGGGGCGAAAACTGAAGCTTTCTTT. The rearrangement uses TRBV5-5 and TRBJ1-1, with 9 bases that match TRBD1. CDR1 SGHKS and CDR2 YYEKEE come from the germline V gene (reference sequence). This CDR3 spans 14 amino acids. Unmatched junction bases numbered 4, after V lost 2 bases and J lost 5 bases.

V usage is TRBV20-1 and J usage is TRBJ2-5; 9 bases align to TRBD2. V lost 4 bases to trimming and J lost 4 bases; unmatched junction nucleotides: 7. There are 14 residues in the CDR3. Per germline, CDR1 DFQATT and CDR2 SNEGSKA (reference sequence). The CDR3 nucleotides are TGCAGTGCTACGGTAGCGGGAGTCAGAGAGACCCAGTACTTC. Amino acid sequence: CSATVAGVRETQYF.

The J gene is TRBJ1-1, the V gene TRBV6-5; no clear D. V dropped 4 bases and J dropped 4 bases, with 10 bases sitting between them. Germline V gives CDR1 MNHEY, CDR2 SVGAGI. The CDR3 totals 13 residues. The CDR3 DNA is TGTGCCAGCAGTTTTGGGTCGGTCACTGAAGCTTTCTTT. Translated: CASSFGSVTEAFF.

This chain joins TRBV10-3 and TRBJ2-1, with no clear D. Trimming shortened V by 6 bases and J by 8 bases, and 8 bases separated the two germline ends. CDR1 ENHRY and CDR2 SYGVKD come from the germline V gene. The CDR3 loop spans 11 amino acids. CDR3 loop: CAIRGIDEQFF. As DNA, the CDR3 is TGTGCCATCAGGGGCATCGATGAGCAGTTCTTC.

This clonotype was seen only a few times. V gene TRBV20-1 combines with J gene TRBJ1-4; TRBD1 is a possible D gene (6 bases). The germline V gene encodes CDR1 DFQATT and CDR2 SNEGSKA (reference sequence). CDR3 length: 12 residues. The V and J ends lost 5 bases and 8 bases respectively, with 12 bases between them. CDR3 amino acids: CSAYRVQEKLFF. For the CDR3, the DNA is TGCAGTGCTTACAGGGTTCAGGAAAAACTGTTTTTT.

This clonotype was found a few times. J is TRBJ2-7 and V is TRBV27; 7 bases are a match to TRBD1. V lost 6 bases, J lost 3 bases, and 17 bases stayed unmatched. The CDR3 runs to 17 residues. Germline-derived CDR1 and CDR2 are MNHEY and SMNVEV (reference sequence). CDR3 loop: CASRTTFRGTSFYEQYF. CDR3 nucleotides: TGTGCCAGCAGGACAACATTCAGGGGGACAAGTTTCTACGAGCAGTACTTC.

This clonotype was seen only a few times. The genes are TRBV7-9 and TRBJ2-3; 7 nucleotides align to TRBD1. Looked up from germline, CDR1 is SEHNR and CDR2 is FQNEAQ (reference sequence). After removal of 2 bases from V and 0 bases from J, the junction contained 5 bases not matched to a gene. The CDR3 totals 16 residues. Here the CDR3 DNA reads TGTGCCAGCAGCTTAATGCTACAGGGGAGCACAGATACGCAGTATTTT. This codes for CASSLMLQGSTDTQYF.

This clonotype has at least ten counts. The J gene is TRBJ2-7, the V gene TRBV12-3 or TRBV12-4; D unresolved. This CDR3 comprises 13 residues. Trimming took 4 bases from V and 7 from J, leaving 14 bases between them. CDR3 in amino acids: CASSSSYSWEQYF. The CDR3 DNA reads as TGTGCCAGCAGTTCCTCGTATTCCTGGGAGCAGTACTTC.

This clonotype was picked up a small number of times. The V gene is TRBV27, the J gene TRBJ1-1; maybe TRBD1 (5 bases). The CDR3 is made up of 17 amino acids. V lost 6 bases and J 7 bases, leaving 27 bases between the germline ends. Germline CDR1 and CDR2: MNHEY and SMNVEV (reference sequence). The CDR3 region is CASSHTGTAGGNFEAFF. For the CDR3, the DNA is TGTGCCAGCAGCCATACCGGGACCGCCGGAGGAAACTTTGAAGCTTTCTTT.

In its sample, this clonotype was seen a few times. V usage is TRBV20-1 and J usage is TRBJ1-1, with D possibly matching TRBD1 (6 bases). Trimming cost V 3 bases and J 8 bases, with 16 bases left between them. The germline gives CDR1 DFQATT, CDR2 SNEGSKA (reference sequence). This CDR3 contains 13 residues. The DNA of the CDR3 is TGCAGTGCTAGTCTGGGGGCCCGACCAGAAGCTTTCTTT. Protein: CSASLGARPEAFF.

There are many counts of this clonotype. The rearrangement uses TRBV3-1 and TRBJ1-2; no clear D gene. V was pared by 0 bases and J by 2 bases, with 10 bases between. CDR3 length equals 15 residues. Germline lookup yields CDR1 LGHDT and CDR2 YNNKEL (reference sequence). Written as DNA, the CDR3 is TGTGCCAGCAGCCAAGAAGAACCGGGAAACTATGGCTACACCTTC. Protein sequence: CASSQEEPGNYGYTF.

V usage is TRBV12-5 and J usage is TRBJ1-1, with D uncertain. The CDR3 runs 13 residues. CDR1 is LGHNT and CDR2 is FRNRAP in the germline V gene. Deletions cut 6 bases from V and 0 bases from J, with 8 bases between. The CDR3 DNA follows: TGTGCTAGTGGCGTCCGTCTGAACACTGAAGCTTTCTTT. This encodes CASGVRLNTEAFF.

This clonotype was seen only a few times. The chain employs TRBV19 and TRBJ2-1; 15 positions match TRBD2. This CDR3 has 17 amino acids. Unmatched junction bases numbered 4, after V lost 3 bases and J lost 4 bases. The germline V gene has CDR1 LNHDA and CDR2 SQIVND (reference sequence). CDR3 region: CASSMGTSGRFYNEQFF. The CDR3 DNA sequence: TGTGCCAGTAGTATGGGGACTAGCGGGAGGTTTTACAATGAGCAGTTCTTC.

This clonotype has ten or more counts. The chain carries TRBV20-1 and TRBJ1-2, with a weak D call TRBD1 (5 bases). Germline V CDR1 and CDR2: DFQATT, SNEGSKA (reference sequence). This CDR3 spans 13 amino acids. With 6 bases removed from V and 1 base from J, the gap between germline ends came to 12 bases. DNA of the CDR3: TGCAGTGCAGCAGGGCTAAATAACTATGGCTACACCTTC. It translates to CSAAGLNNYGYTF.

The sample holds a few counts of this clonotype. The chain recombines TRBV27 with TRBJ2-3; maybe TRBD1 (7 bases). Trimming left V 4 bases short and J 0 bases short, with 14 bases between. This CDR3 region has 16 residues. Looked up from germline, CDR1 is MNHEY and CDR2 is SMNVEV (reference sequence). DNA of the CDR3: TGTGCCAGCAGTTCCCCAGGGGGAGGAAGCACAGATACGCAGTATTTT. Encoded protein: CASSSPGGGSTDTQYF.

This chain links TRBV19 with TRBJ2-2; D is undetermined. The CDR3 sequence is 15 residues long. Germline loops: CDR1 LNHDA, CDR2 SQIVND (reference sequence). V gave up 1 base and J gave up 0 bases, with 6 bases separating them. CDR3 nucleotides: TGTGCCAGTAGTATAGGGCGCTCGAACACCGGGGAGCTGTTTTTT. Translation gives CASSIGRSNTGELFF.

On this clonotype: A read error is likely, as this CDR3 ends without the conserved phenylalanine or tryptophan. The chain carries TRBV12-3 or TRBV12-4 and TRBJ1-1, with 7 bases identical to TRBD1. The CDR3 runs 14 residues. Trimming took 7 bases from V and 4 from J; bases not matched to a gene: 9. CDR3 nucleotide sequence: TGTGCCAGCACCCCGACAGGGCAGATCACTGAAGCTTTCTAT. This codes for CASTPTGQITEAFY.

This clonotype occurred a few times. V is TRBV7-9 and J is TRBJ2-2; 10 bases match TRBD2. Germline trimming cut 4 bases from V and 4 bases from J; bases unmatched to any gene: 9. Germline V gene sequence: CDR1 SEHNR, CDR2 FQNEAQ (reference sequence). The CDR3 sequence is 17 residues long. CDR3 bases: TGTGCCAGCAGCTCCCGTGAAGCGGGAGGGCCCACCGGGGAGCTGTTTTTT. It is translated as CASSSREAGGPTGELFF.

This clonotype came up many times. V is TRBV4-1 and J is TRBJ2-1; D unresolved. Germline V gene data show CDR1 as MGHRA and CDR2 as YSYEKL. V lost 0 bases and J lost 12, with 12 bases in between. CDR3 size: 13 residues. The CDR3 bases are TGCGCCAGCAGCCAAGATCAAGCTCTGGGGCAGTTCTTC. Translation: CASSQDQALGQFF.